This entry lists 18 T cell receptor beta chains sequenced from one sample in a study of cytomegalovirus exposure and HLA in healthy donors (dated by TCRdb to between 2016 and 2019). The library was built by means of the immunoSEQ multiplex PCR assay. A mixture of 60 forward primers for TCR Vbeta segments and 13 reverse primers for TCR Jbeta segments was used in the multiplex PCR. The table comes from immuneACCESS by way of TCRdb, which keeps in-frame sequences with V and J called. Part of the clones is missing from these tables; in studies checked, under half for an unresolved V gene and the rest for unknown reasons. The sample contains 180,000 or so clones, approximately 72% of them found a single time. The ten largest clones add up to about 2.5% of the sample. Sequencing was carried out using PBMCs. These TCRs come from a human donor in good health.

CDR3 in DNA: TGTGCCAGCAGCTTGGAGCGTTATAACACTGAAGCTTTCTTT. This encodes CASSLERYNTEAFF. The V and J genes are TRBV7-8 and TRBJ1-1; D not certain. The CDR3 runs 14 residues. Trimming took off 3 bases at V and 2 bases at J, with 10 bases between the two ends. Germline CDR1 SGHVS, CDR2 FQNEAQ.

The V call is TRBV7-8, the J call TRBJ1-1; a possible D gene is TRBD1 (5 bases). The CDR3 spans 14 residues. V was cut by 4 bases and J by 3 bases, with 12 bases left in between. Germline-derived CDR1 and CDR2 are SGHVS and FQNEAQ. The DNA for the CDR3 is TGTGCCAGCAGCTCGACAGTCGGGCACACTGAAGCTTTCTTT. Translating gives CASSSTVGHTEAFF.

J is TRBJ2-5 and V is TRBV7-3; 12 bases fit TRBD1. CDR1 is SGHTA and CDR2 is FQGTGA in the germline V gene. The CDR3 is 16 amino acids. Losses at the gene ends were 5 bases for V and 5 bases for J; bases not matched to a gene: 9. The DNA of the CDR3 is TGTGCCAGCAGCCCCTCCGGGACAGGGGGCTGGGAGACCCAGTACTTC. The encoded protein is CASSPSGTGGWETQYF.

The CDR3 protein is CASSRGQGAYEQYF. DNA of the CDR3: TGTGCCAGCAGCCGCGGGCAGGGGGCCTACGAGCAGTACTTC. The chain recombines TRBV6-5 with TRBJ2-7, with 7 bases fitting TRBD1. The trim removed 6 bases at V and 2 bases at J, leaving 7 bases unmatched. Germline CDR1 MNHEY, CDR2 SVGAGI. This CDR3 is built from 14 residues.

The V and J genes are TRBV21-1 and TRBJ1-4; the table's D call TRBD1 went unverified against the DNA. TRBV21-1 is termed a pseudogene. This CDR3 is 19 amino acids long. The CDR3 nucleotides are TGTGCCAGCAGCAAAGCTGGGACAGGGCCCTATCTAGGTAATGAAAAACTGTTTTTT. Protein: CASSKAGTGPYLGNEKLFF.

This CDR3 reads CASRGSYNSPLHF. The CDR3 bases are TGTGCCAGTCGGGGCTCCTATAATTCACCCCTCCACTTT. The chain links TRBV19 to TRBJ1-6; no definite D call. Germline CDR1 and CDR2: LNHDA and SQIVND (reference sequence). CDR3 length: 13 amino acids. V lost 8 bases and J 0 bases, leaving 5 bases between the germline ends.

CDR3 residues: CASSDFSDSQETQYF. As DNA, the CDR3 is TGTGCCAGCAGTGATTTTTCGGACAGCCAAGAGACCCAGTACTTC. V usage is TRBV6-1 and J usage is TRBJ2-5; possibly TRBD1 for D (6 bases). The CDR3 contains 15 residues. Germline V gene lookup returns CDR1 MNHNS and CDR2 SASEGT. V was trimmed by 3 bases and J by 1 base, leaving 12 bases between them.

A few counts support this clone. The gene calls are TRBV6-5 and TRBJ2-6; a weak D match, TRBD1 (5 bases). The V gene lost 0 bases and the J gene lost 3 bases, with 6 bases spanning the gap. The CDR3 contains 15 residues. CDR1 and CDR2 (germline): MNHEY, SVGAGI. The DNA of the CDR3 is TGTGCCAGCAGTTACTCAGGGGATGGGGCCAACGTCCTGACTTTC. It encodes CASSYSGDGANVLTF.

The chain combines TRBV15 with TRBJ2-1; 10 bases are a match to TRBD1. The CDR3 extends over 15 amino acids. The ends lost 2 bases at V and 10 bases at J; junction bases unmatched: 8. Germline V gene lookup returns CDR1 LNHNV and CDR2 YYDKDF (reference sequence). The CDR3 reads CATSRRDRGVEEQFF. The CDR3 DNA reads as TGTGCCACCAGCAGACGGGACAGGGGCGTGGAGGAGCAGTTCTTC.

The gene calls are TRBV6-1 and TRBJ2-5; the match to TRBD2 covers 9 bases. J lost 7 bases, V lost 6 bases, and 9 bases had no gene match. The CDR3 sequence is 14 residues long. Germline V gene data show CDR1 as MNHNS and CDR2 as SASEGT. CDR3 in DNA: TGTGCCAGCAGACGCCGCGGGGGGGCCGGGACCCAGTACTTC. The encoded protein is CASRRRGGAGTQYF.

There are a few counts of this clone. The rearrangement links TRBV5-1 to TRBJ2-7; D unresolved. Germline V gene sequence: CDR1 SGHRS, CDR2 YFSETQ. CDR3 length: 14 residues. V gave up 5 bases and J gave up 2 bases, with 14 bases separating them. Here the CDR3 reads CASSMGSTPYEQYF. In DNA, the CDR3 is TGCGCCAGCAGTATGGGCTCCACACCCTACGAGCAGTACTTC. The complete variable domain, with remaining parts taken from reference TRBV5-1 and TRBJ2-7, reads KAGVTQTPRYLIKTRGQQVTLSCSPISGHRSVSWYQQTPGQGLQFLFEYFSETQRNKGNFPGRFSGRQFSNSRSEMNVSTLELGDSALYLCASSMGSTPYEQYFGPGTRLTVT.

The chain couples TRBV18 to TRBJ1-5; D not resolved. The CDR3 is 16 residues long. V lost 3 bases to trimming and J lost 3 bases, with 15 bases between them. Germline loops: CDR1 KGHSH, CDR2 LQKENI. The CDR3 sequence: CASSPSETDSNQPQHF. The CDR3 nucleotides read TGTGCCAGCTCACCTTCAGAGACGGACTCCAATCAGCCCCAGCATTTT.

A remark on this clone: The germline gene is not matched at one end of the junction; a read error may be the cause. This chain connects TRBV28 to TRBJ1-1, with a weak D call TRBD1 (5 bases). CDR3 length: 14 amino acids. Germline CDR1 MDHEN, CDR2 SYDVKM. The CDR3 sequence is CANSLAGRGTEAFF. In DNA, the CDR3 is TGTGCCAACAGTTTAGCAGGGAGGGGCACTGAAGCTTTCTTT.

The V gene is TRBV9, the J gene TRBJ2-7; 8 bases agree with TRBD2. There are 13 residues in the CDR3. The V segment lost 3 bases and the J segment 2 bases; nucleotides outside the gene matches: 1. CDR1 and CDR2 (germline): SGDLS, YYNGEE. The CDR3 DNA reads TGTGCCAGCAGCGAGGGACTAGCCTACGAGCAGTACTTC. Translated, it gives CASSEGLAYEQYF.

The chain joins TRBV15 to TRBJ2-7; D not resolved. CDR3 length: 16 residues. V lost 0 bases, J lost 6 bases, and 18 bases lay in between. Germline loops: CDR1 LNHNV, CDR2 YYDKDF (reference sequence). Here the CDR3 reads CATSRDGSPARSEQYF. In DNA, the CDR3 is TGTGCCACCAGCAGAGATGGATCCCCAGCCAGGTCCGAGCAGTACTTC.

The chain uses TRBV2 and TRBJ1-2; perhaps TRBD1 as D (5 bases). Germline values: CDR1 SNHLY, CDR2 FYNNEI. Trimming took 4 bases from V and 5 from J, leaving 11 bases between them. The length of the CDR3 is 13 residues. DNA for the CDR3: TGTGCCAGCAGTGCCGGGACTCGGTATGGCTACACCTTC. The encoded protein is CASSAGTRYGYTF.

V is TRBV27 and J is TRBJ1-2; D uncertain. This CDR3 is built from 14 residues. Germline values: CDR1 MNHEY, CDR2 SMNVEV (reference sequence). With 3 bases removed from V and 4 bases from J, the gap between germline ends came to 12 bases. This CDR3 is CASSFGGDFYGYTF. The CDR3 bases are TGTGCCAGCAGTTTTGGTGGAGATTTCTATGGCTACACCTTC.

V usage is TRBV20-1 and J usage is TRBJ2-4; D gene unclear. With 1 base removed from V and 11 bases from J, the gap between germline ends came to 9 bases. Germline CDR1 DFQATT, CDR2 SNEGSKA (reference sequence). This CDR3 is built from 11 residues. The CDR3 DNA is TGCAGTGCTAGAGCCGACACCGTTCAGTACTTC. It yields the protein CSARADTVQYF.